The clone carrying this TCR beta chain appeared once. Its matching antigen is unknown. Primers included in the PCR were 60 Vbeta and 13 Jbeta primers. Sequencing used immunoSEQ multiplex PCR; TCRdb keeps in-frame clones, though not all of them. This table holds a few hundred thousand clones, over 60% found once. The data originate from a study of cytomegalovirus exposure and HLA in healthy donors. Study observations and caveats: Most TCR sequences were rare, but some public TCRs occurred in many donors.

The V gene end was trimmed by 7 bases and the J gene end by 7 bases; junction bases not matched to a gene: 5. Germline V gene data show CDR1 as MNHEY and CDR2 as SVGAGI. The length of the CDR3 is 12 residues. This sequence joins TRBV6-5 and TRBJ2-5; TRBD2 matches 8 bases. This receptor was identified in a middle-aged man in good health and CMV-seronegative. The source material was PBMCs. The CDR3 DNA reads TGTGCCAGCATCTCCGCGGGGGGGACCCAGTACTTC. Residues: CASISAGGTQYF.